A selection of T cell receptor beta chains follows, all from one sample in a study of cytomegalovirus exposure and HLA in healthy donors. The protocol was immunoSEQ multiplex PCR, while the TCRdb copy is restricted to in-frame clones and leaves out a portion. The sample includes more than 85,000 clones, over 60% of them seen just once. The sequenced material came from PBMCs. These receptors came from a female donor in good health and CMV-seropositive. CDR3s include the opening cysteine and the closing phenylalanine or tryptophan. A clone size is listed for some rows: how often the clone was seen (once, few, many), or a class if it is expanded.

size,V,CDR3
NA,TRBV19,CASSIGGQETQYF
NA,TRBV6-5,CASSVTGGAGQPQHF
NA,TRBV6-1,CASDWGLAGNNEQFF
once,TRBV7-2,CASSEDRSSTDTQYF
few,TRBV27,CASSLGGLQPQHF
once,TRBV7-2,CASSSSQGAGNYGYTF
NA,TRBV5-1,CASSLGSGRANEQFF
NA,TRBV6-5,CASRQGTNQPQHF
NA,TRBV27,CASSHKTGGLTSYEQYF
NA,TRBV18,CASSPGTGVEKLFF
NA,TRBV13,CATAGQGAYEQYF
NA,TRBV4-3,CASSQDRGAPYEQYF
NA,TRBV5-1,CASSILASHTGELFF
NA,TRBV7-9,CSSSPGQPTSGANVLTF
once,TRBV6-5,CASSITGDSGNTIYF